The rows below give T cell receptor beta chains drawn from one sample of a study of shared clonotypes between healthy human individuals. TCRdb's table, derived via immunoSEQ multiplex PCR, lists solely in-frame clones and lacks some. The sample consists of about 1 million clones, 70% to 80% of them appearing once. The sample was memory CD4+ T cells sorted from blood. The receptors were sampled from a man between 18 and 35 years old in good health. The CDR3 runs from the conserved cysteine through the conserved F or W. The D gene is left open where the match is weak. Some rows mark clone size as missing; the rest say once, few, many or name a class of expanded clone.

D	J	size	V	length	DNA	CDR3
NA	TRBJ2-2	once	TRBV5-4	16	TGTGCCAGCAGCTTGGATGGCGGGGTAAACACCGGGGAGCTGTTTTTT	CASSLDGGVNTGELFF
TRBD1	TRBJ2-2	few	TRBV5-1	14	TGCGCCAGCAGCTTGTCACAGGGGTCCGGGGAGCTGTTTTTT	CASSLSQGSGELFF
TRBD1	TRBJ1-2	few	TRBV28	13	TGTGCCAGCAGTTCGGGACAGGGCGCACCCCACACCTTC	CASSSGQGAPHTF
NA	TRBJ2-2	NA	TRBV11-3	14	TGTGCCAGCAGCTCGAGCGGAGACACCGGGGAGCTGTTTTTT	CASSSSGDTGELFF
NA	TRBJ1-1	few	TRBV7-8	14	TGTGCCAGCAGCTTAGGACGGCTGAACACTGAAGCTTTCTTT	CASSLGRLNTEAFF
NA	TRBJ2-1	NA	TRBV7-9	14	TGTGCCAGCAGCTTTACCGGGGGAGGAAATGAGCAGTTCTTC	CASSFTGGGNEQFF
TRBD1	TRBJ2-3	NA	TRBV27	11	TGTGCCAGCAGTTCAGGACAGGGGGAGTATTTT	CASSSGQGEYF
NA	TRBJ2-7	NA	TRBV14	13	TGTGCCAGCAGCCAAGTCGCGGGGTACGAGCAGTACTTC	CASSQVAGYEQYF
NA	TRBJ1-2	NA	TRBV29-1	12	TGCAGCGTTGAGCTCGGCAGGGATGGCTACACCTTC	CSVELGRDGYTF
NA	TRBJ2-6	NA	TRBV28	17	TGTGCCAGCAGGAGGAGGGGAGGCGTCTCTGGGGCCAACGTCCTGACTTTC	CASRRRGGVSGANVLTF